This TCR beta chain was obtained from a study of human T cells and chemical hapten exposure. Study as a whole: Readings were taken at 6 days from patch tests that had applied 0.01% DPC to the upper back.

This clonotype was seen a few times. Antigen specificity is unknown. TCRdb reprocessed the RACE reads via MiXCR and lists one record per CDR3 protein. The sample contains 75,000 to 90,000 distinct CDR3 sequences, around 9.3% of which appear only once. Study results and caveats: Unchanged with DPC sensitization were TCRs above 1 in 1000 frequency.

Time point indicated: patch test 2, 6 weeks after DPC sensitization. Treatment noted: therapeutic diphenylcyclopropenone sensitization with weekly scalp DPC. Patches went on only after blood had been drawn each time. The CDR3 totals 16 residues. The germline CDR1 and CDR2 sequences are SEHNR and FQNEAQ (reference sequence). V was pared by 5 bases and J by 2 bases, with 19 bases between. This receptor was identified in a woman in her 50s with alopecia areata. Some clones in this sample may be carry-over from other donors' samples. The chain employs TRBV7-9 and TRBJ2-7; no clear D. Sequenced material: whole blood, taken in connection with sensitization to the hapten diphenylcyclopropenone (DPC). CDR3 in amino acids: CASSRTDLGFAYEQYF. CDR3 nucleotide sequence: TGTGCCAGCAGCCGGACGGATTTGGGGTTTGCCTACGAGCAGTACTTC.